Listed here are 15 T cell receptor beta chains from one sample, sequenced in a study of molecular identifiers for immune sequencing clone quantification. Each CDR3 protein is one row after TCRdb ran MiXCR on the PCR reads. The sample includes about 320,000 distinct CDR3 sequences, about 20% of them seen just once. Sequencing used naive CD8+ T cells from blood, with Jurkat cell RNA spiked in. Subset of the sample: FACS-sorted CD8+CD4-CCR7+CD45RA+ naive T cells. The receptors here all came from a human donor in good health. Some libraries in this study had Jurkat cell RNA spiked in.

This clonotype appeared a few times. The chain links TRBV27 to TRBJ2-1; D is unclear. This CDR3 contains 14 residues. Trimming cost V 8 bases and J 7 bases, with 18 bases left between them. The germline CDR1 and CDR2 sequences are MNHEY and SMNVEV (reference sequence). The CDR3 coding sequence is TGTGCCAGCCGCATAGGTGTCGATGGGAATGAGCAGTTCTTC. Amino acids: CASRIGVDGNEQFF.

This clonotype showed up many times. V is TRBV12-3 or TRBV12-4 and J is TRBJ1-1; D gene ambiguous. The CDR3 has 12 amino acids. Trimming took 5 bases from V and 3 from J, leaving 7 bases between them. As DNA, the CDR3 is TGTGCCAGCAGTGGCGGGTACACTGAAGCTTTCTTT. This sequence encodes CASSGGYTEAFF.

Notes on this clonotype: A much larger clone sits a single nucleotide away, making a read error possible. Since the CDR3 does not end with the conserved phenylalanine or tryptophan, this likely comes from a read error. The CDR3 sequence is CATTDRGGETQYS. DNA for the CDR3: TGTGCCACGACTGACAGGGGAGGAGAGACCCAGTACTCC. The chain carries TRBV28 and TRBJ2-5, with 8 bases identical to TRBD1. J lost 4 bases, V lost 10 bases, and 8 bases had no gene match. The CDR3 contains 13 residues. Germline values: CDR1 MDHEN, CDR2 SYDVKM.

As for this clonotype: Since a much larger clone is just one base distant, this may be a read error. The rearrangement uses TRBV28 and TRBJ2-4; 7 bases match TRBD2. CDR1 is MDHEN, CDR2 SYDVKM, per germline. The CDR3 has 16 amino acids. In DNA form, the CDR3 reads TGTGCCAGCAGTTTATTTTCGCTAGCGGCCAAAACCATTCAGTACTTC. Translating it yields CASSLFSLAAKTIQYF.

The table lists this clonotype with many counts. This sequence joins TRBV29-1 and TRBJ2-1; D is unresolved. V was cut by 0 bases and J by 8 bases, with 2 bases left in between. From germline, CDR1 is SQVTM and CDR2 ANQGSEA. The CDR3 is 10 amino acids. In nucleotides, the CDR3 is TGCAGCGTTGAAGATTATGAGCAGTTCTTC. The encoded protein is CSVEDYEQFF.

This clonotype showed up just once. A read error is possible here, since a much larger clone lies one base away. The chain couples TRBV5-1 to TRBJ2-3, with TRBD2 identical over 10 bases. Germline loops: CDR1 SGHRS, CDR2 YFSETQ. The CDR3 sequence is 16 residues long. CDR3 sequence (DNA): TGCGCCAGCGGCTTGCTTCAGCGGGAGGGTTTAGATACGCAGTATTTT. It encodes CASGLLQREGLDTQYF.

This clonotype was seen repeatedly, ten times or more. V is TRBV12-3 or TRBV12-4 and J is TRBJ2-7, with D perhaps matching TRBD2 (5 bases). CDR3 size: 14 residues. V shed 6 bases and J shed 3 bases, with 15 bases lying between them. For the CDR3, the DNA is TGTGCCAGCAGCCGTACCGGCGGGTTCTACGAGCAGTACTTC. This codes for CASSRTGGFYEQYF.

On this clonotype: Given a much more abundant clone one base away, this may be a read error. No conserved phenylalanine or tryptophan is present at the end of the CDR3, so a read error is the likely explanation. This chain links TRBV4-1 with TRBJ1-4; D is unclear. The V gene's germline CDR1 is MGHRA and CDR2 YSYEKL. The CDR3 runs to 12 residues. V was shortened by 6 bases and J by 11 bases, with 13 bases between the two germline ends. The CDR3 DNA follows: TGCGCCAGCAGTCCAGGACGGGAGAAACTGTTTTCT. Translating it yields CASSPGREKLFS.

This chain uses TRBV27 with TRBJ2-2; 7 nucleotides match TRBD2. The germline V gene encodes CDR1 MNHEY and CDR2 SMNVEV (reference sequence). The CDR3 spans 15 residues. V gave up 3 bases and J gave up 2 bases; unmatched junction bases: 3. The CDR3 sequence: CASSFSSGNTGELFF. The CDR3 DNA reads as TGTGCCAGCAGTTTTTCTAGCGGTAACACCGGGGAGCTGTTTTTT.

This clonotype has a handful of counts. A read error may produce the germline difference seen at one junction end. This chain connects TRBV4-1 to TRBJ1-1; D remains unclear. The V gene's germline CDR1 is MGHRA and CDR2 YSYEKL. CDR3 length: 14 amino acids. The CDR3 region is CASSQTPANTEASF. As DNA, the CDR3 is TGCGCCAGCAGCCAAACGCCGGCAAACACTGAAGCTTCCTTT.

This clonotype has ten or more counts. This chain connects TRBV4-1 to TRBJ2-7; 9 positions match TRBD1. The CDR3 sequence is 16 residues long. The junction had 9 bases not matched to a gene; V was cut back by 3 bases and J by 3 bases. CDR1 and CDR2 from the germline V gene are MGHRA and YSYEKL. The DNA for the CDR3 is TGCGCCAGCAGCCAGGGACCGGGACAGGGATTCTACGAGCAGTACTTC. The encoded protein is CASSQGPGQGFYEQYF.

A note on this clonotype: This may be a read error, as it is one base from a much larger clone. This chain joins TRBV29-1 and TRBJ2-7, with a tentative D call TRBD2 (6 bases). In germline, CDR1 is SQVTM, CDR2 ANQGSEA. The CDR3 covers 13 residues. In DNA form, the CDR3 reads TGCGGCGTTGAAGGCGGGGAAGGGTACGAGCAGTACTTC. This translates into CGVEGGEGYEQYF.

The CDR3 region is CASSWGTGGFEQYF. CDR3 nucleotides: TGTGCCAGCAGCTGGGGGACAGGGGGCTTCGAGCAGTACTTC. The V call is TRBV5-4, the J call TRBJ2-7, with 12 bases that match TRBD1. Germline CDR1 is SGHNT and CDR2 is YYREEE (reference sequence). V lost 3 bases, J lost 6 bases, and 4 bases stayed unmatched. The length of the CDR3 is 14 residues.

This clonotype was seen a handful of times. This chain joins TRBV2 and TRBJ2-5, with D perhaps TRBD1 (5 bases). CDR3 length equals 15 residues. CDR1 and CDR2 from the germline V gene are SNHLY and FYNNEI. V was pared by 0 bases and J by 1 base, with 9 bases between. The CDR3 DNA follows: TGTGCCAGCAGTGAAGCGTGGACAACCCAAGAGACCCAGTACTTC. Translating it yields CASSEAWTTQETQYF.

This clonotype was seen ten or more times. The chain joins TRBV24-1 to TRBJ2-1; D is tentatively TRBD1 or TRBD2 (5 bases each). Germline V gene data show CDR1 as KGHDR and CDR2 as SFDVKD. Trimming took 8 bases from V and 9 from J, leaving 16 bases between them. This CDR3 spans 13 amino acids. CDR3 nucleotide sequence: TGTGCCACCACCGAGGGGAGCTTCCGTGAGCAGTTCTTC. This encodes CATTEGSFREQFF.